A selection of T cell receptor beta chains follows, all from one sample in a study of T cell repertoires in cytomegalovirus infection. TCRdb re-analysed the reads in MiXCR, keeping a single row per CDR3 protein. The table lists about 150,000 distinct CDR3 sequences, 23% of them singletons. Sequenced input: PBMCs. The receptors were gathered from a human donor in good health (CMV status not recorded). Some clones in this sample may be carry-over from other donors' samples. CDR3s include the opening cysteine and the closing phenylalanine or tryptophan. The D gene is left open where the match is weak. Only part of the rows carry a size: once, few, many, or a class if the clone is expanded.

d_call: -; v_call: TRBV5-1; clone_size: few; j_call: TRBJ1-3; cdr3_aa: CASSLDVSSGNTIYF; cdr3_nt: TGCGCCAGCAGCCTCGACGTCTCCTCTGGAAACACCATATATTTT
d_call: -; v_call: TRBV6-1; clone_size: -; j_call: TRBJ1-5; cdr3_aa: CASSESGNQPQHF; cdr3_nt: TGTGCCAGCAGTGAAAGTGGGAATCAGCCCCAGCATTTT
d_call: -; v_call: TRBV7-9; clone_size: many; j_call: TRBJ2-5; cdr3_aa: CASSLELATQYF; cdr3_nt: TGTGCCAGCAGCTTAGAACTAGCGACCCAGTACTTC
d_call: -; v_call: TRBV28; clone_size: many; j_call: TRBJ1-2; cdr3_aa: CASRQPGGYTF; cdr3_nt: TGTGCCAGCAGGCAACCGGGTGGCTACACCTTC
d_call: -; v_call: TRBV19; clone_size: few; j_call: TRBJ1-1; cdr3_aa: CASSIGPEAFF; cdr3_nt: TGTGCCAGTAGTATAGGGCCGGAAGCTTTCTTT
d_call: TRBD2; v_call: TRBV7-2; clone_size: many; j_call: TRBJ2-5; cdr3_aa: CASSLELTAGGRETQYF; cdr3_nt: TGTGCCAGCAGCTTAGAGCTAACAGCGGGGGGCCGGGAGACCCAGTACTTC
d_call: TRBD2; v_call: TRBV5-1; clone_size: few; j_call: TRBJ2-1; cdr3_aa: CASSFTQTSGSSQFF; cdr3_nt: TGCGCCAGCAGCTTTACACAAACTAGCGGGAGTTCGCAGTTCTTC
d_call: -; v_call: TRBV28; clone_size: -; j_call: TRBJ1-1; cdr3_aa: CASGQGGGTDTEAFF; cdr3_nt: TGTGCCAGCGGACAAGGTGGGGGAACGGACACTGAAGCTTTCTTT
d_call: -; v_call: TRBV6-2/TRBV6-3; clone_size: few; j_call: TRBJ2-2; cdr3_aa: CASSYRGSAGELFF; cdr3_nt: TGTGCCAGCAGTTACAGGGGGAGTGCCGGGGAGCTGTTTTTT
d_call: TRBD2; v_call: TRBV20-1; clone_size: -; j_call: TRBJ2-1; cdr3_aa: CSATLAGGYNEQFF; cdr3_nt: TGCAGTGCTACCCTAGCGGGAGGTTACAATGAGCAGTTCTTC
d_call: -; v_call: TRBV5-1; clone_size: -; j_call: TRBJ2-7; cdr3_aa: CASSLSGNNEQYF; cdr3_nt: TGCGCCAGCAGCCTCTCCGGCAACAACGAGCAGTACTTC
d_call: TRBD1; v_call: TRBV7-9; clone_size: many; j_call: TRBJ1-2; cdr3_aa: CASSLVGDSNGYTF; cdr3_nt: TGTGCCAGCAGCTTAGTTGGGGACAGCAATGGCTACACCTTC
d_call: TRBD1; v_call: TRBV12-3/TRBV12-4; clone_size: few; j_call: TRBJ1-1; cdr3_aa: CASSRTGITTEAFF; cdr3_nt: TGTGCCAGCAGCCGGACAGGGATTACCACTGAAGCTTTCTTT
d_call: -; v_call: TRBV27; clone_size: -; j_call: TRBJ1-5; cdr3_aa: CASSPMGAGDGQPQHF; cdr3_nt: TGTGCCAGCAGTCCTATGGGGGCGGGGGACGGGCAGCCCCAGCATTTT
d_call: -; v_call: TRBV7-2; clone_size: many; j_call: TRBJ1-2; cdr3_aa: CASSLSQTYGYTF; cdr3_nt: TGTGCCAGCAGCTTAAGTCAGACTTATGGCTACACCTTC
d_call: TRBD1; v_call: TRBV11-2; clone_size: few; j_call: TRBJ2-7; cdr3_aa: CASSRTGDEQYF; cdr3_nt: TGTGCCAGCAGCCGGACAGGGGACGAGCAGTACTTC
d_call: TRBD2; v_call: TRBV12-3/TRBV12-4; clone_size: -; j_call: TRBJ2-7; cdr3_aa: CASRPGGGTYEQYF; cdr3_nt: TGTGCCAGCCGTCCCGGGGGGGGGACATACGAGCAGTACTTC
d_call: TRBD2; v_call: TRBV5-1; clone_size: -; j_call: TRBJ2-5; cdr3_aa: CASSLGEGQETQYF; cdr3_nt: TGCGCCAGCAGCTTGGGGGAGGGGCAGGAGACCCAGTACTTC
d_call: TRBD2; v_call: TRBV7-2; clone_size: -; j_call: TRBJ2-2; cdr3_aa: CASSLQGLAGVRTGELFF; cdr3_nt: TGTGCCAGCAGCTTACAGGGACTAGCGGGAGTCCGGACCGGGGAGCTGTTTTTT
d_call: -; v_call: TRBV15; clone_size: -; j_call: TRBJ1-5; cdr3_aa: CATSRDNGSNQPQHF; cdr3_nt: TGTGCCACCAGCAGAGACAACGGCAGTAATCAGCCCCAGCATTTT
d_call: -; v_call: TRBV7-6; clone_size: -; j_call: TRBJ1-1; cdr3_aa: CASSSSMNTEAFF; cdr3_nt: TGTGCCAGCAGCTCGTCTATGAACACTGAAGCTTTCTTT
d_call: -; v_call: TRBV7-2; clone_size: -; j_call: TRBJ2-7; cdr3_aa: CASSFQYF; cdr3_nt: TGTGCCAGCAGCTTTCAGTACTTC
d_call: -; v_call: TRBV7-2; clone_size: many; j_call: TRBJ1-2; cdr3_aa: CASSTRGGRVYTF; cdr3_nt: TGTGCCAGCAGCACTCGAGGGGGAAGAGTCTACACCTTC
d_call: -; v_call: TRBV5-4; clone_size: -; j_call: TRBJ2-3; cdr3_aa: CASSRPTYTDTQYF; cdr3_nt: TGTGCCAGCAGTAGACCGACCTACACAGATACGCAGTATTTT
d_call: -; v_call: TRBV30; clone_size: -; j_call: TRBJ2-3; cdr3_aa: CAWTNVEREVDTQYF; cdr3_nt: TGTGCCTGGACAAACGTGGAGAGGGAGGTAGATACGCAGTATTTT
d_call: TRBD1; v_call: TRBV4-1; clone_size: few; j_call: TRBJ1-2; cdr3_aa: CASSQGGGRGDYGYTF; cdr3_nt: TGCGCCAGCAGCCAAGGTGGGGGCAGGGGGGACTATGGCTACACCTTC
d_call: TRBD1; v_call: TRBV29-1; clone_size: -; j_call: TRBJ2-2; cdr3_aa: CSVDLTGRSDGELFF; cdr3_nt: TGCAGCGTGGACTTGACAGGGAGAAGTGACGGGGAGCTGTTTTTT
d_call: -; v_call: TRBV7-6; clone_size: -; j_call: TRBJ2-6; cdr3_aa: CASSQITGANVLTF; cdr3_nt: TGTGCCAGCAGCCAGATTACTGGGGCCAACGTCCTGACTTTC
d_call: TRBD1; v_call: TRBV11-2; clone_size: few; j_call: TRBJ2-4; cdr3_aa: CASSLGTGGSENIQYF; cdr3_nt: TGTGCCAGCAGCTTAGGGACAGGGGGCAGTGAAAACATTCAGTACTTC
d_call: -; v_call: TRBV29-1; clone_size: -; j_call: TRBJ1-1; cdr3_aa: CSGQQGHQNTEAFF; cdr3_nt: TGCAGCGGGCAACAGGGACACCAAAACACTGAAGCTTTCTTT
d_call: TRBD1; v_call: TRBV7-6; clone_size: -; j_call: TRBJ1-1; cdr3_aa: CASPIQGAGNTEAFF; cdr3_nt: TGTGCCAGCCCGATACAGGGGGCGGGGAACACTGAAGCTTTCTTT
d_call: -; v_call: TRBV19; clone_size: -; j_call: TRBJ2-1; cdr3_aa: CASSIGIEQFF; cdr3_nt: TGTGCCAGTAGTATAGGGATTGAGCAGTTCTTC
d_call: -; v_call: TRBV19; clone_size: once; j_call: TRBJ1-5; cdr3_aa: CASRTRDVSNQPQHF; cdr3_nt: TGTGCCAGTAGGACTAGGGACGTTAGCAATCAGCCCCAGCATTTT
d_call: TRBD1; v_call: TRBV7-9; clone_size: many; j_call: TRBJ1-2; cdr3_aa: CASSEPGQSPSYYGYTF; cdr3_nt: TGTGCCAGCAGCGAACCGGGACAGAGTCCCTCTTACTATGGCTACACCTTC
d_call: TRBD1; v_call: TRBV7-2; clone_size: many; j_call: TRBJ1-2; cdr3_aa: CASSYSLGQGGTNYGYTF; cdr3_nt: TGTGCCAGCAGTTACTCCCTCGGACAGGGTGGGACTAACTATGGCTACACCTTC
d_call: TRBD1; v_call: TRBV12-3/TRBV12-4; clone_size: many; j_call: TRBJ1-2; cdr3_aa: CASSQIRDRGLYGYTF; cdr3_nt: TGTGCCAGCAGCCAGATCCGGGACAGGGGGCTCTATGGCTACACCTTC
d_call: TRBD1; v_call: TRBV7-8; clone_size: many; j_call: TRBJ2-5; cdr3_aa: CASSVQGARQETQYF; cdr3_nt: TGTGCCAGCAGCGTCCAGGGGGCGAGGCAAGAGACCCAGTACTTC
d_call: -; v_call: TRBV10-3; clone_size: once; j_call: TRBJ2-7; cdr3_aa: CAISEGTGSSYEQYF; cdr3_nt: TGTGCCATCAGTGAGGGAACAGGGAGCTCCTACGAGCAGTACTTC
d_call: -; v_call: TRBV7-2; clone_size: -; j_call: TRBJ1-3; cdr3_aa: CASSLVGTDSNSGNTIYF; cdr3_nt: TGTGCCAGCAGCTTAGTAGGAACGGACAGCAACTCTGGAAACACCATATATTTT
d_call: -; v_call: TRBV5-1; clone_size: -; j_call: TRBJ2-5; cdr3_aa: CASCGRVGETQYF; cdr3_nt: TGCGCCAGCTGTGGCAGGGTTGGGGAGACCCAGTACTTC
d_call: -; v_call: TRBV6-5; clone_size: many; j_call: TRBJ1-2; cdr3_aa: CASSYREINYGYTF; cdr3_nt: TGTGCCAGCAGTTACAGGGAGATAAACTATGGCTACACCTTC
d_call: -; v_call: TRBV29-1; clone_size: -; j_call: TRBJ2-7; cdr3_aa: CSVETTNSYEQYF; cdr3_nt: TGCAGCGTTGAAACGACTAACTCCTACGAGCAGTACTTC
d_call: TRBD2; v_call: TRBV7-2; clone_size: -; j_call: TRBJ2-1; cdr3_aa: CASSLRLAGVEQFF; cdr3_nt: TGTGCCAGCAGCTTACGCTTAGCGGGAGTTGAGCAGTTCTTC
d_call: -; v_call: TRBV20-1; clone_size: -; j_call: TRBJ1-2; cdr3_aa: CSARRSGADYGYTF; cdr3_nt: TGCAGTGCTAGACGCTCCGGGGCCGACTATGGCTACACCTTC
d_call: -; v_call: TRBV20-1; clone_size: few; j_call: TRBJ1-1; cdr3_aa: CSAEGLLNTEAFF; cdr3_nt: TGCAGTGCTGAGGGACTCCTGAACACTGAAGCTTTCTTT
d_call: TRBD1; v_call: TRBV5-6; clone_size: -; j_call: TRBJ2-5; cdr3_aa: CASSFRDRIQETQYF; cdr3_nt: TGTGCCAGCAGCTTCCGGGACAGAATCCAAGAGACCCAGTACTTC
d_call: TRBD2; v_call: TRBV2; clone_size: few; j_call: TRBJ2-1; cdr3_aa: CASSRDYPQENEQFF; cdr3_nt: TGTGCCAGCAGTAGGGACTACCCCCAGGAAAATGAGCAGTTCTTC